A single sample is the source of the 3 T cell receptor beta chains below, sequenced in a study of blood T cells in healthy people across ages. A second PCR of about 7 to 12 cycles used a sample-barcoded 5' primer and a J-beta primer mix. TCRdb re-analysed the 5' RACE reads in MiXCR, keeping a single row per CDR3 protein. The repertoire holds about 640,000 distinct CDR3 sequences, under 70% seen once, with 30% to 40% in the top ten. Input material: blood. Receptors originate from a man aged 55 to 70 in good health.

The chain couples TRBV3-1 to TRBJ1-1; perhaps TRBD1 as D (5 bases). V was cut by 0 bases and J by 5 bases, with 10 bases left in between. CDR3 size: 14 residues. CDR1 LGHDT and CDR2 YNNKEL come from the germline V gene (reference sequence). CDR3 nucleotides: TGTGCCAGCAGCCAAGATCCGGGGCGGACTGAAGCTTTCTTT. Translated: CASSQDPGRTEAFF.

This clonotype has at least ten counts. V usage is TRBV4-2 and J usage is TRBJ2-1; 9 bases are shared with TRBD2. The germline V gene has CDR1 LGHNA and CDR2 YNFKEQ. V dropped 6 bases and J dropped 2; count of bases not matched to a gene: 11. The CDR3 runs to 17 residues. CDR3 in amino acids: CASSEAGGGSPYNEQFF. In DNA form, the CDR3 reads TGTGCCAGCAGTGAAGCGGGGGGAGGGAGCCCCTACAATGAGCAGTTCTTC.

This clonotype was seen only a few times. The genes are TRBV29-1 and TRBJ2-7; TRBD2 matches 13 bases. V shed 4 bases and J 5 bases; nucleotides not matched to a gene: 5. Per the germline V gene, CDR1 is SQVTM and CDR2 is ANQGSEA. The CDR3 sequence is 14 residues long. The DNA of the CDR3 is TGCAGCGTTGTACTAGCGGGGGGGCCCAACGAGCAGTACTTC. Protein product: CSVVLAGGPNEQYF.